One T cell receptor (beta chain) is described in this entry. The ends were cut back, 4 bases at V and 5 bases at J, with 15 bases in the middle. CDR1 SEHNR and CDR2 FQNEAQ come from the germline V gene (reference sequence). This CDR3 has 14 amino acids. The source of the sample is a study of beta chain features in type 1 diabetes. Of the isolated RNA, all was reverse transcribed, and so the sequenced material was expressed TCRB transcripts. Here immunoSEQ multiplex PCR was the method, and the copy in TCRdb shows in-frame clones only, minus some. The table has some 900,000 clones, roughly a sixth seen once.

The TCR comes from a woman between 18 and 29 years old in good health. This chain links TRBV7-9 with TRBJ2-7, with D perhaps matching TRBD1 or TRBD2 (5 bases each). Sequencing was carried out using naive CD4+ T cells from blood. The CDR3 DNA reads as TGTGCCAGCAGCTACTGGGGGATAAGCGACGAGCAGTACTTC. Translating gives CASSYWGISDEQYF. The complete variable domain, with remaining parts taken from reference TRBV7-9 and TRBJ2-7, reads DTGVSQNPRHKITKRGQNVTFRCDPISEHNRLYWYRQTLGQGPEFLTYFQNEAQLEKSRLLSDRFSAERPKGSFSTLEIQRTEQGDSAMYLCASSYWGISDEQYFGPGTRLTVT.